This entry lists 29 T cell receptor beta chains sequenced from one sample in a study of CD8+CD57+ T cells in acquired aplastic anemia. The authors sequenced patients whose flow cytometry had shown CD8+CD57+ cell expansion. The TCR beta profiling, which covered VDJ combination and CDR3 sequence, was carried out using genomic DNA as the template. MiXCR, run by TCRdb on the reads, gives a single entry per CDR3 protein. The table records about 160,000 distinct CDR3 sequences, 45% to 55% of them present only once. What was sequenced was sorted CD4+, CD8+, or CD8+CD57+ T cells (not recorded which) from PBMCs. The receptors were sampled from a human donor with aplastic anemia.

At least ten counts were recorded for this clonotype. V is TRBV19 and J is TRBJ2-1; no definite D call. The CDR3 runs to 14 residues. Germline-derived CDR1 and CDR2 are LNHDA and SQIVND (reference sequence). The V end was cut by 0 bases, the J end by 10 bases, with 13 bases between. CDR3 protein: CASSIEPGIGEQFF. As DNA, the CDR3 is TGTGCCAGTAGTATAGAACCGGGCATCGGCGAGCAGTTCTTC.

This clonotype showed up just a few times. The chain is built from TRBV20-1 and TRBJ2-3; 9 bases line up with TRBD2. Trimming cost V 1 base and J 1 base; bases outside gene matches: 0. CDR3 size: 14 residues. Per the germline V gene, CDR1 is DFQATT and CDR2 is SNEGSKA (reference sequence). CDR3 bases: TGCAGTGCTAGAGGGACTAGCGGCACAGATACGCAGTATTTT. Amino acid sequence: CSARGTSGTDTQYF.

This chain links TRBV2 with TRBJ2-7, with 8 bases lining up with TRBD1. With 6 bases clipped from V and 3 bases from J, the junction kept 4 bases outside the gene matches. In germline, CDR1 is SNHLY, CDR2 FYNNEI. This CDR3 contains 13 residues. CDR3 in DNA: TGTGCCAGCAGCGAGGACAGGGACTACGAGCAGTACTTC. As protein: CASSEDRDYEQYF.

V is TRBV7-3 and J is TRBJ2-3, with 9 positions matching TRBD2. The germline CDR1 and CDR2 sequences are SGHTA and FQGTGA. The CDR3 is 14 residues long. After removal of 6 bases from V and 5 bases from J, the junction contained 6 bases not matched to a gene. The DNA of the CDR3 is TGTGCCAGCAGGTTAGCGGGAGTGCAAGATACGCAGTATTTT. Its translation is CASRLAGVQDTQYF.

On this clonotype itself: A much larger clone is a single base away; this may be a read error. The rearrangement links TRBV30 to TRBJ1-2; D might be TRBD1 (6 bases). The CDR3 sequence is 13 residues long. The V end was cut by 3 bases, the J end by 5 bases, with 13 bases between. CDR1 is GTSNPN, CDR2 SVGIG, per germline (reference sequence). CDR3 residues: CAWRGSGEYGYTF. The CDR3 DNA follows: TGTGCCTGGAGGGGGTCAGGGGAATATGGCTACACCTTC.

This clonotype was found many times. This chain joins TRBV19 and TRBJ1-2; D remains unclear. Looked up from germline, CDR1 is LNHDA and CDR2 is SQIVND (reference sequence). The CDR3 extends over 14 amino acids. Trimming pared 0 bases from V and 4 bases from J, leaving 9 bases between. The CDR3 sequence: CASSIDDESYGYTF. CDR3 nucleotide sequence: TGTGCCAGTAGTATAGACGATGAGTCCTATGGCTACACCTTC.

In its sample, this clonotype was seen many times. The genes are TRBV14 and TRBJ2-7; weak D call: TRBD1 (7 bases). V lost 0 bases and J lost 4, with 16 bases in between. Germline V gives CDR1 SGHDN, CDR2 FVKESK. This CDR3 is built from 16 residues. CDR3 protein: CASSQDQGGKEYEQYF. In DNA form, the CDR3 reads TGTGCCAGCAGCCAAGATCAGGGGGGAAAGGAGTACGAGCAGTACTTC.

There are many counts of this clonotype. The V call is TRBV24-1, the J call TRBJ2-2; 8 bases line up with TRBD1. Germline CDR1 and CDR2: KGHDR and SFDVKD. With 1 base clipped from V and 7 bases from J, the junction kept 1 base outside the gene matches. The CDR3 spans 14 residues. This CDR3 is CATSDFRGHGELFF. For the CDR3, the DNA is TGTGCCACCAGTGATTTCAGGGGGCACGGGGAGCTGTTTTTT.

This clonotype was picked up many times. The chain uses TRBV7-3 and TRBJ2-5; D unclear. Germline values: CDR1 SGHTA, CDR2 FQGTGA. The V end was cut by 3 bases, the J end by 5 bases, with 10 bases between. The CDR3 length is 13 residues. This CDR3 reads CASSLEGWETQYF. DNA of the CDR3: TGTGCCAGCAGCTTGGAAGGGTGGGAGACCCAGTACTTC.

This clonotype has at least ten counts. The chain employs TRBV7-9 and TRBJ1-5; no firm D call. This CDR3 spans 12 amino acids. Per germline, CDR1 SEHNR and CDR2 FQNEAQ (reference sequence). V was shortened by 1 base and J by 5 bases, with 3 bases between the two germline ends. As DNA, the CDR3 is TGTGCCAGCAGCTTAGGGGATCAGCCCCAGCATTTT. It codes for CASSLGDQPQHF.

A note on this clonotype: A read error may account for a junction end that differs from germline. The chain has TRBV19 and TRBJ1-1; D uncertain. Per the germline V gene, CDR1 is LNHDA and CDR2 is SQIVND (reference sequence). The CDR3 sequence is 12 residues long. CDR3 sequence (DNA): TGTGCCGGTAGTATAGGTAGGACTGAGGCTTTCTTT. Translated: CAGSIGRTEAFF.

The chain carries TRBV20-1 and TRBJ1-4, with 7 bases lining up with TRBD1. The CDR3 consists of 14 residues. V dropped 3 bases and J dropped 0; count of bases not matched to a gene: 1. The germline V gene has CDR1 DFQATT and CDR2 SNEGSKA (reference sequence). The CDR3 loop is CSASQGATNEKLFF. In DNA, the CDR3 is TGCAGTGCTAGTCAGGGGGCAACTAATGAAAAACTGTTTTTT.

V usage is TRBV9 and J usage is TRBJ2-2; D remains ambiguous. V shed 0 bases and J shed 8 bases, with 5 bases lying between them. The CDR3 is 12 amino acids. The V gene's germline CDR1 is SGDLS and CDR2 YYNGEE. CDR3: CASSVASGELFF. Written as DNA, the CDR3 is TGTGCCAGCAGCGTAGCTTCTGGGGAGCTGTTTTTT. Variable domain in full (rest from reference TRBV9 and TRBJ2-2): DSGVTQTPKHLITATGQRVTLRCSPRSGDLSVYWYQQSLDQGLQFLIQYYNGEERAKGNILERFSAQQFPDLHSELNLSSLELGDSALYFCASSVASGELFFGEGSRLTVL.

This rearrangement joins TRBV12-3 or TRBV12-4 to TRBJ1-6; 8 bases line up with TRBD1. Unmatched junction bases numbered 8, after V lost 6 bases and J lost 7 bases. This CDR3 comprises 15 residues. The CDR3 spells CASSRGTGWNSPLHF. For the CDR3, the DNA is TGTGCCAGCAGCCGCGGGACAGGATGGAATTCACCCCTCCACTTT.

This clonotype came up many times. In nucleotides, the CDR3 is TGTGCCAGCAGCTTTAAACTTGGACGGGAGTACAATGAGCAGTTCTTC. This gives the protein CASSFKLGREYNEQFF. V is TRBV7-8 and J is TRBJ2-1; perhaps TRBD2 as D (6 bases). This CDR3 is 16 amino acids long. CDR1 is SGHVS and CDR2 is FQNEAQ in the germline V gene. V was pared by 3 bases and J by 4 bases, with 16 bases between.

Comments on this clonotype: It may be a read error: a sequence one base away is much more abundant. CDR3 region: CASSYSSRHPDYGYTF. The CDR3 region has the DNA TGTGCCAGCAGTTACTCGTCCAGGCATCCAGACTATGGCTACACCTTC. The chain links TRBV10-3 to TRBJ1-2, with unresolved D. The CDR3 is 16 amino acids. Per the germline V gene, CDR1 is ENHRY and CDR2 is SYGVKD.

Many counts were recorded for this clonotype. This chain links TRBV15 with TRBJ2-3; the D is unclear. The CDR3 runs to 16 residues. V was pared by 0 bases and J by 0 bases, with 10 bases between. Germline V gene lookup returns CDR1 LNHNV and CDR2 YYDKDF (reference sequence). The CDR3, as DNA: TGTGCCACCAGCAGAGACGCGGCCTCAAGCACAGATACGCAGTATTTT. This codes for CATSRDAASSTDTQYF. Full variable domain (outside the CDR3, taken from reference TRBV15 and TRBJ2-3): DAMVIQNPRYQVTQFGKPVTLSCSQTLNHNVMYWYQQKSSQAPKLLFHYYDKDFNNEADTPDNFQSRRPNTSFCFLDIRSPGLGDTAMYLCATSRDAASSTDTQYFGPGTRLTVL.

This chain connects TRBV19 to TRBJ2-3; 7 bases are a match to TRBD2. The CDR3 totals 15 residues. The germline gives CDR1 LNHDA, CDR2 SQIVND (reference sequence). The V segment lost 3 bases and the J segment 3 bases; nucleotides outside the gene matches: 6. The CDR3 bases are TGTGCCAGTAGTATTCAATCGGGGGGAACAGATACGCAGTATTTT. Protein: CASSIQSGGTDTQYF. Full variable domain (remainder filled in from reference TRBV19 and TRBJ2-3): DGGITQSPKYLFRKEGQNVTLSCEQNLNHDAMYWYRQDPGQGLRLIYYSQIVNDFQKGDIAEGYSVSREKKESFPLTVTSAQKNPTAFYLCASSIQSGGTDTQYFGPGTRLTVL.

There are many counts of this clonotype. The genes are TRBV9 and TRBJ1-2, with D hard to call. This CDR3 has 13 amino acids. From germline, CDR1 is SGDLS and CDR2 YYNGEE. The V end lost 1 base, the J end lost 7 bases, and 11 bases lay between the germline ends. The CDR3 protein is CASSVIEGGGYTF. The CDR3 DNA is TGTGCCAGCAGCGTAATTGAGGGTGGTGGCTACACCTTC.

Comment on this clonotype: This may be a read error, as it is one base from a much larger clone. The rearrangement uses TRBV19 and TRBJ2-1; D is unclear. CDR1 is LNHDA and CDR2 is SQIVND in the germline V gene (reference sequence). The CDR3 spans 16 residues. The germline V and J ends were trimmed by 2 bases and 5 bases, with 16 bases remaining between them. Here the CDR3 reads CASSIRTIITHNEQFF. CDR3 nucleotide sequence: TGTGCCAGTAGTATAAGAACTATTATAACCCACAATGAGCAGTTCTTC.

This clonotype has just a few counts. J is TRBJ2-1 and V is TRBV10-3; D possibly corresponds to TRBD1 (6 bases). V was clipped by 6 bases and J by 10 bases, with 13 bases between them. This CDR3 region has 12 residues. Germline V CDR1 and CDR2: ENHRY, SYGVKD. CDR3 residues: CAIRDTGYEQFF. The CDR3 nucleotides are TGTGCCATCAGGGATACAGGGTACGAGCAGTTCTTC.

In its sample, this clonotype was seen many times. The chain combines TRBV10-3 with TRBJ2-7; 12 nucleotides line up with TRBD2. The CDR3 has 17 amino acids. V lost 2 bases and J lost 3; bases outside the gene matches: 8. CDR1 is ENHRY and CDR2 is SYGVKD in the germline V gene. The CDR3 DNA sequence: TGTGCCATCAGTGAGACCAATCCGGGACTAGCGGGCTACGAGCAGTACTTC. It codes for CAISETNPGLAGYEQYF.

V usage is TRBV5-1 and J usage is TRBJ2-5; possibly TRBD1 for D (6 bases). CDR1 is SGHRS and CDR2 is YFSETQ in the germline V gene. Trimming cost V 4 bases and J 7 bases, with 20 bases left between them. The length of the CDR3 is 15 residues. In nucleotides, the CDR3 is TGCGCCAGCAGCAGGGAGCCACAGGGATGGGGGACCCAGTACTTC. Translating gives CASSREPQGWGTQYF.

The table lists this clonotype with many counts. The rearrangement uses TRBV11-3 and TRBJ2-1, with D possibly TRBD2 on 6 matching bases. The CDR3 runs 14 residues. The V and J ends lost 5 bases and 8 bases respectively, with 16 bases between them. CDR1 and CDR2 (germline): SGHNT, YENEEA. The CDR3 sequence: CASSTGLLSYEQFF. DNA of the CDR3: TGTGCCAGCAGCACGGGACTCCTGTCGTATGAGCAGTTCTTC.

This clonotype was detected only a few times. The CDR3 nucleotides are TGTGCCACCAGTGAGCGGGACTCCGGGGGCAATCAGCCCCAGCATTTT. Amino acids: CATSERDSGGNQPQHF. The chain recombines TRBV24-1 with TRBJ1-5; D might be TRBD1 (5 bases). The CDR3 has 16 residues. V lost 4 bases to trimming and J lost 2 bases, with 14 bases between them. CDR1 and CDR2 (germline): KGHDR, SFDVKD.

Regarding this clonotype: This may arise from a read error, as a much more abundant clone is one base away. V is TRBV9 and J is TRBJ2-3, with 8 bases aligning to TRBD2. Losses at the gene ends were 4 bases for V and 0 bases for J; bases not matched to a gene: 10. CDR3 length: 17 amino acids. In germline, CDR1 is SGDLS, CDR2 YYNGEE. The CDR3 loop is CASSLERASGSTDTQYF. DNA for the CDR3: TGTGCCAGCAGCTTAGAGAGGGCTAGCGGGAGCACAGATACGCAGTATTTT.

This clonotype was seen at least ten times. V is TRBV4-2 and J is TRBJ2-7; D may be TRBD1 (7 bases). The V end was cut by 6 bases, the J end by 6 bases, with 18 bases between. Germline CDR1 LGHNA, CDR2 YNFKEQ. The CDR3 loop spans 14 amino acids. The DNA of the CDR3 is TGTGCCAGCAGTCCCCCGAGCAGGGGGGTCGAGCAGTACTTC. Its protein is CASSPPSRGVEQYF.

This clonotype occurred many times. The chain is built from TRBV9 and TRBJ2-5; D is undetermined. This CDR3 is built from 14 residues. V lost 0 bases and J 5 bases, leaving 11 bases between the germline ends. Germline CDR1 reads SGDLS; CDR2 reads YYNGEE. CDR3: CASSVADIKETQYF. The DNA for the CDR3 is TGTGCCAGCAGCGTAGCTGACATCAAGGAGACCCAGTACTTC.

Ten or more counts support this clonotype. This rearrangement joins TRBV19 to TRBJ2-1, with TRBD1 as a possible D gene (6 bases). In germline, CDR1 is LNHDA, CDR2 SQIVND (reference sequence). Trimming cost V 4 bases and J 14 bases, with 24 bases left between them. This CDR3 has 15 residues. CDR3 DNA sequence: TGTGCCAGTAGTACCGGGACAAAACTAAATTGGGCGGAGTTCTTC. Protein: CASSTGTKLNWAEFF. Variable domain in full (rest from reference TRBV19 and TRBJ2-1): DGGITQSPKYLFRKEGQNVTLSCEQNLNHDAMYWYRQDPGQGLRLIYYSQIVNDFQKGDIAEGYSVSREKKESFPLTVTSAQKNPTAFYLCASSTGTKLNWAEFFGPGTRLTVL.